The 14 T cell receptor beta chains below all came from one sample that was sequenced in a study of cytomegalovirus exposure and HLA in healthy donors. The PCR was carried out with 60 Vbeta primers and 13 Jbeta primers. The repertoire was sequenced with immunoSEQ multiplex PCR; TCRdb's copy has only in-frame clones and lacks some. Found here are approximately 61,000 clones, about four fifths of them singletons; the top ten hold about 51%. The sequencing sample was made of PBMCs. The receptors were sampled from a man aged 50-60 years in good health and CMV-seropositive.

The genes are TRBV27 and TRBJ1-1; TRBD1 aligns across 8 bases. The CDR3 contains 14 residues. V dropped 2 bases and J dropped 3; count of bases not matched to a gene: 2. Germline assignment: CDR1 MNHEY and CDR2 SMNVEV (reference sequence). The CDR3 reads CASSLQGAHTEAFF. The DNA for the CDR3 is TGTGCCAGCAGTTTACAGGGGGCGCACACTGAAGCTTTCTTT.

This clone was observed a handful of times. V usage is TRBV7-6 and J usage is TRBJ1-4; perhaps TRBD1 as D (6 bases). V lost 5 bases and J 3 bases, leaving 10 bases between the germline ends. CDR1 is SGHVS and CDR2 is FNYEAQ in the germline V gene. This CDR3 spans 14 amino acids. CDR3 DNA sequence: TGTGCCAGCAGCAACAGGGCTGCTAATGAAAAACTGTTTTTT. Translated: CASSNRAANEKLFF.

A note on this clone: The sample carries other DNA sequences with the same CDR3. This CDR3 is CASSLYRGSNQPQHF. CDR3 sequence (DNA): TGTGCCAGCAGCTTATACAGGGGTAGCAATCAGCCCCAGCATTTT. The rearrangement links TRBV7-2 to TRBJ1-5, with 7 nucleotides matching TRBD1. The J segment lost 0 bases and the V segment lost 2 bases, leaving 1 base of the junction unmatched. The germline V gene has CDR1 SGHTA and CDR2 FQGNSA. This CDR3 comprises 15 residues.

Here the CDR3 reads CASSLAEAEETQYF. The CDR3 bases are TGCGCCAGCAGCTTGGCCGAGGCGGAAGAGACCCAGTACTTC. The J gene is TRBJ2-5, the V gene TRBV5-1; D is undetermined. V shed 0 bases and J shed 3 bases, with 9 bases lying between them. Germline CDR1 is SGHRS and CDR2 is YFSETQ. The CDR3 totals 14 residues.

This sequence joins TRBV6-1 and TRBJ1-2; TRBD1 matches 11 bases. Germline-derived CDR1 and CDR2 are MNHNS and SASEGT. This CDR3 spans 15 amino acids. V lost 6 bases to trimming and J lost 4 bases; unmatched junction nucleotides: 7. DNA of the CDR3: TGTGCCAGCAGGTCCGGGACAGGGGGTATCTATGGCTACACCTTC. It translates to CASRSGTGGIYGYTF.

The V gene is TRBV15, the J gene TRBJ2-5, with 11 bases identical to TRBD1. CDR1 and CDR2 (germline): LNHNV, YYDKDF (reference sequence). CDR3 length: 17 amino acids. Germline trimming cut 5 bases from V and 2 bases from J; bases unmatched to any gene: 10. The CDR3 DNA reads TGTGCCACCAGCTCCAGGACAGGGGGCATAACGCAAGAGACCCAGTACTTC. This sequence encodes CATSSRTGGITQETQYF.

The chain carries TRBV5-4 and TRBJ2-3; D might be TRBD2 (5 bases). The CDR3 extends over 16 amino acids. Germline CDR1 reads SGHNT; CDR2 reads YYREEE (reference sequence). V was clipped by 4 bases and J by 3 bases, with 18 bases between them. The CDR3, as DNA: TGTGCCAGCAGCCCCAGGAGGTCCCAGGCGACAGATACGCAGTATTTT. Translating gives CASSPRRSQATDTQYF. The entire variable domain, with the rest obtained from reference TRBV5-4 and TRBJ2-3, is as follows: ETGVTQSPTHLIKTRGQQVTLRCSSQSGHNTVSWYQQALGQGPQFIFQYYREEENGRGNFPPRFSGLQFPNYSSELNVNALELDDSALYLCASSPRRSQATDTQYFGPGTRLTVL.

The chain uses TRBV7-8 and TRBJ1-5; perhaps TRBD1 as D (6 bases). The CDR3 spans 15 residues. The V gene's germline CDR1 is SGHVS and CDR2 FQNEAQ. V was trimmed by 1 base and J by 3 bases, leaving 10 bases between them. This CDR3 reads CASSLGQAINQPQHF. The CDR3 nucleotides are TGTGCCAGCAGCTTAGGACAGGCAATCAATCAGCCCCAGCATTTT.

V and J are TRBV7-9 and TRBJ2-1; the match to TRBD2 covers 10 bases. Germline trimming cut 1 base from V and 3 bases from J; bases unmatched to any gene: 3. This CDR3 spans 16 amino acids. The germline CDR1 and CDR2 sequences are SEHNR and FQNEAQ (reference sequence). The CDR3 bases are TGTGCCAGCAGCTTAGGTGGACTAGCGGACTACAATGAGCAGTTCTTC. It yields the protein CASSLGGLADYNEQFF.

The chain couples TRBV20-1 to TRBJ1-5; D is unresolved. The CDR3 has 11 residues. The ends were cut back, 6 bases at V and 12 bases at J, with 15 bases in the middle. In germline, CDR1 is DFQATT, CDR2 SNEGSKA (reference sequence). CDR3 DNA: TGCAGTGCCATCCAGGCGTGGAACCAGCATTTT. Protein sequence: CSAIQAWNQHF.

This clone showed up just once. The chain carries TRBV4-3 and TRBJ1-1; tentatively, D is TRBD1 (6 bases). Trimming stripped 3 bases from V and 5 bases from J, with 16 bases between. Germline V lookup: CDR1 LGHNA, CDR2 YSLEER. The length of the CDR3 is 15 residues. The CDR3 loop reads CASSHLQGRGTEAFF. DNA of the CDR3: TGCGCCAGCAGCCACCTACAGGGACGAGGGACTGAAGCTTTCTTT.

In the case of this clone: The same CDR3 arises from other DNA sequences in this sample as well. This CDR3 is CASSLRAARWGYTF. The CDR3 DNA reads as TGTGCCAGCAGCCTCAGGGCGGCCCGGTGGGGCTACACCTTC. This sequence joins TRBV25-1 and TRBJ1-2, with D maybe TRBD1 (5 bases). The CDR3 runs 14 residues. Germline assignment: CDR1 MGHDK and CDR2 SYGVNS. The V and J ends lost 6 bases and 8 bases respectively, with 19 bases between them.

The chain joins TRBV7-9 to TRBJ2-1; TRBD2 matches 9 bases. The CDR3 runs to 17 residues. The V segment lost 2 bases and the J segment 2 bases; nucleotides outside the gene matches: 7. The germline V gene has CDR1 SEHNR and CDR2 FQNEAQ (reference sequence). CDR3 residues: CASSLHRASGAYNEQFF. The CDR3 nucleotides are TGTGCCAGCAGCTTACATCGGGCTAGCGGGGCCTACAATGAGCAGTTCTTC.

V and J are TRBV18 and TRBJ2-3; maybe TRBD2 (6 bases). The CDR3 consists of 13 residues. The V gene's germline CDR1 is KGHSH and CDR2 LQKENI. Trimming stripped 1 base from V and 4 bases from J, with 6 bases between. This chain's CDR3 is CASSPLAADTQYF. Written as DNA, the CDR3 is TGTGCCAGCTCACCACTAGCGGCAGATACGCAGTATTTT. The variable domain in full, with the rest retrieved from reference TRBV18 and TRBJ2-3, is NAGVMQNPRHLVRRRGQEARLRCSPMKGHSHVYWYRQLPEEGLKFMVYLQKENIIDESGMPKERFSAEFPKEGPSILRIQQVVRGDSAAYFCASSPLAADTQYFGPGTRLTVL.